This TCR beta chain stems from a study of CD8 T cells in ankylosing spondylitis. Per the germline V gene, CDR1 is SQVTM and CDR2 is ANQGSEA. Trimming took 4 bases from V and 2 from J, leaving 12 bases between them. This CDR3 is built from 13 residues. One entry per CDR3 protein results from TCRdb running MiXCR on the 5' RACE reads. The sample has 150,000 to 200,000 distinct CDR3 sequences, under 14% seen once. This clonotype was counted many times. The rearrangement uses TRBV29-1 and TRBJ2-7; a possible D gene is TRBD1 (6 bases). The TCR sequence derives from a male donor with ankylosing spondylitis or in good health (not recorded which). The specimen sequenced was blood, either unsorted or a sorted T cell fraction (not recorded which). Here the CDR3 reads CSVGPGETYEQYF. CDR3 bases: TGCAGCGTTGGTCCAGGGGAAACCTACGAGCAGTACTTC.